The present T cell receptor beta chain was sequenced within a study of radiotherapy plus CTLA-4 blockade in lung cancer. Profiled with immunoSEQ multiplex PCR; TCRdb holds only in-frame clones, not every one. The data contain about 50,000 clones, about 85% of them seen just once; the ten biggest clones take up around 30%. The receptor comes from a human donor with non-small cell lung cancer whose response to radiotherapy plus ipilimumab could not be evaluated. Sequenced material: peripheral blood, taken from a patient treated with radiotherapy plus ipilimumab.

This CDR3 is CASSLGGLAGTYNEQFF. The CDR3, as DNA: TGTGCCAGCAGCTTGGGGGGTCTAGCGGGGACTTACAATGAGCAGTTCTTC. This chain links TRBV5-4 with TRBJ2-1; 9 bases map to TRBD2. After removal of 0 bases from V and 4 bases from J, the junction contained 8 bases not matched to a gene. The germline V gene encodes CDR1 SGHNT and CDR2 YYREEE (reference sequence). The length of the CDR3 is 17 residues.